These 19 T cell receptor beta chains were all obtained from the same sample, sequenced in a study of cytomegalovirus exposure and HLA in healthy donors. Sequenced by immunoSEQ multiplex PCR; TCRdb stores in-frame clones only, minus some. The profile shows some 170,000 clones, about nine tenths of them singletons. Specimen: PBMCs. All receptors derive from a man aged 18 to 30 in good health and CMV-seropositive.

This clone was observed a handful of times. The sample has other DNA sequences that encode this CDR3 too. The gene calls are TRBV18 and TRBJ1-4; 9 nucleotides align to TRBD1. This CDR3 has 15 amino acids. The junction had 4 bases not matched to a gene; V was cut back by 0 bases and J by 8 bases. The germline V gene encodes CDR1 KGHSH and CDR2 LQKENI. CDR3 protein: CASSPPGQGGEKLFF. CDR3 nucleotides: TGTGCCAGCTCACCACCGGGACAGGGTGGAGAAAAACTGTTTTTT.

This sequence joins TRBV27 and TRBJ2-1, with 9 bases that match TRBD2. J was trimmed by 10 bases and V by 6 bases; bases with no gene match: 7. Germline values: CDR1 MNHEY, CDR2 SMNVEV (reference sequence). The length of the CDR3 is 13 residues. The CDR3 sequence is CASSPGTSPEQFF. CDR3 nucleotide sequence: TGTGCCAGCAGCCCGGGGACTAGCCCCGAGCAGTTCTTC.

The V call is TRBV27, the J call TRBJ2-7, with 8 nucleotides matching TRBD1. CDR1 is MNHEY and CDR2 is SMNVEV in the germline V gene (reference sequence). The J segment lost 3 bases and the V segment lost 0 bases, leaving 7 bases of the junction unmatched. The CDR3 has 16 amino acids. Here the CDR3 DNA reads TGTGCCAGCAGTTTATCGGGGTACAGGGGGGACTACGAGCAGTACTTC. Encoded protein: CASSLSGYRGDYEQYF.

The chain carries TRBV7-2 and TRBJ1-2; 9 bases are a match to TRBD1. The CDR3 covers 14 residues. V was clipped by 5 bases and J by 7 bases; unmatched bases: 8. Germline CDR1 reads SGHTA; CDR2 reads FQGNSA. CDR3 loop: CASSLGTGRIGYTF. CDR3 bases: TGTGCCAGCAGCCTAGGGACAGGGAGAATTGGCTACACCTTC.

The genes are TRBV6-5 and TRBJ1-5, with D hard to call. V was trimmed by 0 bases and J by 4 bases, leaving 10 bases between them. The germline gives CDR1 MNHEY, CDR2 SVGAGI. This CDR3 contains 15 residues. CDR3 loop: CASSYSGEPNQPQHF. Here the CDR3 DNA reads TGTGCCAGCAGTTACTCGGGAGAACCAAATCAGCCCCAGCATTTT.

The chain combines TRBV9 with TRBJ1-2; 7 nucleotides agree with TRBD1. CDR3 size: 13 residues. V gave up 1 base and J gave up 10 bases; unmatched junction bases: 7. Germline-derived CDR1 and CDR2 are SGDLS and YYNGEE. CDR3 nucleotide sequence: TGTGCCAGCAGCGTACCAGACAGGGCAGCCTACACCTTC. This codes for CASSVPDRAAYTF.

The V call is TRBV6-5, the J call TRBJ1-4; D is possibly TRBD1 (5 bases). This CDR3 is built from 14 residues. CDR1 is MNHEY and CDR2 is SVGAGI in the germline V gene. V shed 6 bases and J shed 8 bases, with 16 bases lying between them. The CDR3 loop is CASSPNGAREKLFF. CDR3 nucleotide sequence: TGTGCCAGCAGCCCCAATGGGGCTAGGGAAAAACTGTTTTTT.

This chain joins TRBV7-2 and TRBJ2-3; 12 bases are shared with TRBD2. CDR1 is SGHTA, CDR2 FQGNSA, per germline. V gave up 0 bases and J gave up 7 bases; unmatched junction bases: 8. The CDR3 totals 17 residues. The CDR3 region has the DNA TGTGCCAGCAGCTTAGCGGTGACTAGCGGGAGAGGGAATACGCAGTATTTT. The encoded protein is CASSLAVTSGRGNTQYF.

This clone showed up just once. The V call is TRBV2, the J call TRBJ1-5, with D maybe TRBD1 (6 bases). The CDR3 consists of 13 residues. Germline V lookup: CDR1 SNHLY, CDR2 FYNNEI. V was shortened by 4 bases and J by 4 bases, with 8 bases between the two germline ends. The chain's CDR3 is CASSGGPNQPQHF. The CDR3 region has the DNA TGTGCCAGCAGTGGGGGGCCGAATCAGCCCCAGCATTTT.

The chain uses TRBV2 and TRBJ1-5; 9 bases agree with TRBD1. CDR1 is SNHLY and CDR2 is FYNNEI in the germline V gene. CDR3 length: 16 amino acids. V trimming: 6 bases; J trimming: 6 bases; junction bases outside the gene matches: 12. As DNA, the CDR3 is TGTGCCAGCAGACGTAAAGGACAGGGGAGGGGTCAGCCCCAGCATTTT. This gives the protein CASRRKGQGRGQPQHF.

The rearrangement uses TRBV19 and TRBJ2-5; 8 bases line up with TRBD2. Per the germline V gene, CDR1 is LNHDA and CDR2 is SQIVND (reference sequence). The ends lost 1 base at V and 5 bases at J; junction bases unmatched: 3. This CDR3 has 14 amino acids. Written as DNA, the CDR3 is TGTGCCAGTAGTATAGGAGCGGGAGTGGAGACCCAGTACTTC. Translation gives CASSIGAGVETQYF.

The V gene is TRBV30, the J gene TRBJ1-6, with D unresolved. Germline V gene lookup returns CDR1 GTSNPN and CDR2 SVGIG (reference sequence). The CDR3 contains 17 residues. The V end lost 0 bases, the J end lost 6 bases, and 18 bases lay between the germline ends. This CDR3 reads CAWSVLISGSGNSPLHF. For the CDR3, the DNA is TGTGCCTGGAGTGTACTAATATCGGGGAGCGGTAATTCACCCCTCCACTTT.

This chain connects TRBV7-2 to TRBJ2-7, with 8 bases that match TRBD2. V gave up 4 bases and J gave up 3 bases; unmatched junction bases: 8. Germline loops: CDR1 SGHTA, CDR2 FQGNSA. CDR3 size: 15 residues. CDR3 DNA sequence: TGTGCCAGCAGCTCGAAACTAGCGGCCTACTACGAGCAGTACTTC. Its protein is CASSSKLAAYYEQYF.

V is TRBV7-9 and J is TRBJ1-2; 7 bases map to TRBD1. V lost 9 bases and J lost 0; bases outside the gene matches: 10. Germline lookup yields CDR1 SEHNR and CDR2 FQNEAQ (reference sequence). The CDR3 contains 15 residues. The CDR3 DNA follows: TGTGCCAGTTACCGGGACAGCAACGCTAACTATGGCTACACCTTC. Residues: CASYRDSNANYGYTF.

Worth noting for this clone: In the same sample, other DNA sequences code for this CDR3. This chain links TRBV9 with TRBJ1-5; a possible D gene is TRBD1 (5 bases). This CDR3 spans 14 amino acids. The ends were cut back, 2 bases at V and 4 bases at J, with 10 bases in the middle. Germline V gives CDR1 SGDLS, CDR2 YYNGEE. In DNA form, the CDR3 reads TGTGCCAGCAGCGTGGGGCAGGGAAATCAGCCCCAGCATTTT. It is translated as CASSVGQGNQPQHF.

This chain joins TRBV28 and TRBJ2-3; unclear D gene. The CDR3 consists of 13 residues. The ends were cut back, 4 bases at V and 6 bases at J, with 11 bases in the middle. Germline V gene sequence: CDR1 MDHEN, CDR2 SYDVKM. For the CDR3, the DNA is TGTGCCAGCAGTTCGGGTGGAGTTGATACGCAGTATTTT. As protein: CASSSGGVDTQYF.

The chain combines TRBV9 with TRBJ2-3, with D maybe TRBD1 (5 bases). Between the trimmed V and J ends, which lost 4 bases and 2 bases, there was a span of 14 bases. This CDR3 has 15 residues. Per the germline V gene, CDR1 is SGDLS and CDR2 is YYNGEE. The CDR3 DNA reads TGTGCCAGCAGCCCTCAAGGGGTGACCACAGATACGCAGTATTTT. Its protein product is CASSPQGVTTDTQYF.

The chain links TRBV11-2 to TRBJ1-6, with 7 bases that match TRBD1. The germline V gene encodes CDR1 SGHAT and CDR2 FQNNGV. V shed 5 bases and J 10 bases; nucleotides not matched to a gene: 8. CDR3 length: 14 residues. CDR3 DNA sequence: TGTGCCAGCAGCCGGGACAGAGGACGCTCACCCCTCCACTTT. This translates into CASSRDRGRSPLHF. Combining the CDR3 with reference TRBV11-2 and TRBJ1-6 gives the whole variable domain EAGVAQSPRYKIIEKRQSVAFWCNPISGHATLYWYQQILGQGPKLLIQFQNNGVVDDSQLPKDRFSAERLKGVDSTLKIQPAKLEDSAVYLCASSRDRGRSPLHFGNGTRLTVT.

This chain joins TRBV29-1 and TRBJ2-3; 9 nucleotides match TRBD1. This CDR3 is built from 15 residues. Germline V gives CDR1 SQVTM, CDR2 ANQGSEA. J gave up 4 bases and V 7 bases, and 12 bases lay outside the gene matches. The CDR3 sequence is CSAGRTGAKADTQYF. The CDR3 DNA is TGCAGCGCGGGTAGGACAGGGGCGAAGGCAGATACGCAGTATTTT.